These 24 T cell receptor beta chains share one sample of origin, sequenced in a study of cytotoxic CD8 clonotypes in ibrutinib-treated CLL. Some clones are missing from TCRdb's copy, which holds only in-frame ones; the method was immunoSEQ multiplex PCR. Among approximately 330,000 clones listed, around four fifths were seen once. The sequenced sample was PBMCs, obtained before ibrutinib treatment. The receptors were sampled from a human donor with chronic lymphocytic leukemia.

The CDR3 region is CASSSRGFSYQETQYF. The CDR3 coding sequence is TGTGCCAGCAGTAGTCGGGGGTTCTCGTACCAAGAGACCCAGTACTTC. The V and J genes are TRBV9 and TRBJ2-5; tentative D call: TRBD2 (6 bases). Germline CDR1 reads SGDLS; CDR2 reads YYNGEE. CDR3 length: 16 residues. The V and J ends lost 5 bases and 0 bases respectively, with 17 bases between them.

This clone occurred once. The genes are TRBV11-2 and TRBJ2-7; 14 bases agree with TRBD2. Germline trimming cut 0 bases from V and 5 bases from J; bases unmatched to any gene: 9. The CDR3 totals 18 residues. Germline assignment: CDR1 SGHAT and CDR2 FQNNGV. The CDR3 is CASSLDVVPGLAGDEQYF. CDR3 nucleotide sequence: TGTGCCAGCAGCTTAGATGTGGTACCGGGACTAGCGGGAGACGAGCAGTACTTC.

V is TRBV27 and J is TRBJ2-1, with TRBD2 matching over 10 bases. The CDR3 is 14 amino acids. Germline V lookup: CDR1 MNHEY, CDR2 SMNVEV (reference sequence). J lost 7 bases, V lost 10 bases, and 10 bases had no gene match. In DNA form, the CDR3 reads TGTGCCACCAAAACGGGACTAGCGTTTAATGAGCAGTTCTTC. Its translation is CATKTGLAFNEQFF.

CDR3 nucleotide sequence: TGTGCCAGCAGTCAGACCCGGGTGCCCCTAATCTACGAGCAGTACTTC. Encoded protein: CASSQTRVPLIYEQYF. The chain combines TRBV6-6 with TRBJ2-7; D unclear. The CDR3 is made up of 16 amino acids. Trimming removed 5 bases at V and 3 bases at J, with 20 bases between. Germline assignment: CDR1 MNHNY and CDR2 SVGAGI (reference sequence).

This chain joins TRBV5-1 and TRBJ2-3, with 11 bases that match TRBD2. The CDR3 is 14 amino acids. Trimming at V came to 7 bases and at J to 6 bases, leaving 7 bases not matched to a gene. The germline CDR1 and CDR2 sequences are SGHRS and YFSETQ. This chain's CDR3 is CASFWSSGRDTQYF. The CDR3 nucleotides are TGCGCCAGCTTTTGGTCTAGCGGGAGGGATACGCAGTATTTT.

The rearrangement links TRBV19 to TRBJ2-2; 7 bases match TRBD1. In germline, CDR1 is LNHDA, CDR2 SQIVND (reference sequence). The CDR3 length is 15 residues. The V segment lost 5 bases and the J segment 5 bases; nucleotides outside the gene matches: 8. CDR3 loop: CASSPGTAQTGELFF. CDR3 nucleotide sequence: TGTGCCAGTAGTCCCGGGACAGCTCAAACCGGGGAGCTGTTTTTT.

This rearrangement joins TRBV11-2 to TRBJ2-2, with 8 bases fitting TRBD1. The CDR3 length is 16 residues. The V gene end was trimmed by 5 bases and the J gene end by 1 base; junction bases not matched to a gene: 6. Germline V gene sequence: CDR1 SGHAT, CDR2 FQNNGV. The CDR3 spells CASSPPGTGNTGELFF. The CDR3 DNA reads TGTGCCAGCAGCCCTCCCGGGACAGGGAACACCGGGGAGCTGTTTTTT.

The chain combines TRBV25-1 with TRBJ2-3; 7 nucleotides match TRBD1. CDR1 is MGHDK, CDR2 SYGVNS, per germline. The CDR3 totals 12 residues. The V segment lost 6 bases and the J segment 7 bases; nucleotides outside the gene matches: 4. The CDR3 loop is CASREQGYTQYF. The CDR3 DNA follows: TGTGCCAGCAGAGAACAGGGGTATACGCAGTATTTT.

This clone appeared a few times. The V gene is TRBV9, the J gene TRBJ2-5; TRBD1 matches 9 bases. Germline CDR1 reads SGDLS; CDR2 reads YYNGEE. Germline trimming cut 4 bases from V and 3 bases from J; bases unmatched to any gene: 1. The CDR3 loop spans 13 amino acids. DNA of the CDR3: TGTGCCAGCAGCTGGGACAGGGAAGAGACCCAGTACTTC. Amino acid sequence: CASSWDREETQYF.

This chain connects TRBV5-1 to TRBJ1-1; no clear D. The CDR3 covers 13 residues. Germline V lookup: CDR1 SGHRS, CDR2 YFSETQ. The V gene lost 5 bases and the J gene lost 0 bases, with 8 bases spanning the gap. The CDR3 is CASRPTVNTEAFF. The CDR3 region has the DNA TGCGCCAGCAGACCGACGGTGAACACTGAAGCTTTCTTT.

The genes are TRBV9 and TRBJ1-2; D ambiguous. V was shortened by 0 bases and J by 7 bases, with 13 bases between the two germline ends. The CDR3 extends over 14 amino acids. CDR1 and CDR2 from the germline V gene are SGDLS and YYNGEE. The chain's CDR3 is CASSVVGQSSGYTF. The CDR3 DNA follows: TGTGCCAGCAGCGTAGTCGGCCAGTCGTCTGGCTACACCTTC.

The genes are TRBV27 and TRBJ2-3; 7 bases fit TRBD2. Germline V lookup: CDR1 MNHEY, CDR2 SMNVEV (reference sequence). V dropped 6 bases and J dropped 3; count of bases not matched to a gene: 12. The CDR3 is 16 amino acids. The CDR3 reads CASRLILGGGTDTQYF. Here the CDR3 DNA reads TGTGCCAGCAGACTGATCCTCGGGGGAGGGACAGATACGCAGTATTTT.

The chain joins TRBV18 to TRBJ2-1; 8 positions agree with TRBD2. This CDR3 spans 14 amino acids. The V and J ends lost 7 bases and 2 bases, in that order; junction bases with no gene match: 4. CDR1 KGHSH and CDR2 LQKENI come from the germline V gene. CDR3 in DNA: TGTGCCAGCTGCCCGGGACTAGCCTACAATGAGCAGTTCTTC. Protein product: CASCPGLAYNEQFF.

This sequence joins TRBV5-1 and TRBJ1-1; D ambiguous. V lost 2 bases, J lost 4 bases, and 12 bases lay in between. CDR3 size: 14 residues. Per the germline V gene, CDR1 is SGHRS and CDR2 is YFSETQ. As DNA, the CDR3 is TGCGCCAGCAGCTTTTCGGATGGTAGCACTGAAGCTTTCTTT. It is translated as CASSFSDGSTEAFF.

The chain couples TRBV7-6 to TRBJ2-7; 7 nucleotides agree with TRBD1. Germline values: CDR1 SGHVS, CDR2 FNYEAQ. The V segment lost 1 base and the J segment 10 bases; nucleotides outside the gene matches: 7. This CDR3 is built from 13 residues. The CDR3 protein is CASSLGVDRQQYF. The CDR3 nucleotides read TGTGCCAGCAGCTTAGGGGTGGACAGGCAACAGTACTTC.

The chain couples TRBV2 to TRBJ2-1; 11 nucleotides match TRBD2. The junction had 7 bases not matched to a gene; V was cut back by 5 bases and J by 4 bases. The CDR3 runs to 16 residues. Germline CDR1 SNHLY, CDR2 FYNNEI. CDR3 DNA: TGTGCCAGCAGTCCCCAAGGGACTAGCGGTTACAATGAGCAGTTCTTC. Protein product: CASSPQGTSGYNEQFF.

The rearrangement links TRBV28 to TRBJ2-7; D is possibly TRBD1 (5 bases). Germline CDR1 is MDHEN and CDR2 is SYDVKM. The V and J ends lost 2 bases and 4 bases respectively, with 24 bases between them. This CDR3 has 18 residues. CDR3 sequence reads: CASSLPAGSGNMVYEQYF. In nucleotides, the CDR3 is TGTGCCAGCAGTTTACCAGCAGGCTCAGGGAACATGGTATACGAGCAGTACTTC.

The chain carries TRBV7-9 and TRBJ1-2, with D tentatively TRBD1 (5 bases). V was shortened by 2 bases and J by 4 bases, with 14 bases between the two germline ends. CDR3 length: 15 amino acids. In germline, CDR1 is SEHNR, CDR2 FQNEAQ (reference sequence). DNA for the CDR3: TGTGCCAGCAGCTTAAATCTGGGGCCGACCTATGGCTACACCTTC. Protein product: CASSLNLGPTYGYTF.

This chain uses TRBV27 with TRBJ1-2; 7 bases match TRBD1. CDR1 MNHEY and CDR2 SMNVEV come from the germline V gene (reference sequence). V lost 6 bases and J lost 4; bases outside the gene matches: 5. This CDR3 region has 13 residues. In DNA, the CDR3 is TGTGCCAGCAGCTACGGGACAGCCTATGGCTACACCTTC. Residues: CASSYGTAYGYTF.

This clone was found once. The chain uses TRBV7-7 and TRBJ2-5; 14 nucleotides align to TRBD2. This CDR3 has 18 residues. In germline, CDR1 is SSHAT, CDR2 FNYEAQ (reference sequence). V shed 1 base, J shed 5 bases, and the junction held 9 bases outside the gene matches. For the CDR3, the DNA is TGTGCCAGCAGCTTAGGGGGACTAGCGGGAGCTTTGGCTGAGACCCAGTACTTC. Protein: CASSLGGLAGALAETQYF.

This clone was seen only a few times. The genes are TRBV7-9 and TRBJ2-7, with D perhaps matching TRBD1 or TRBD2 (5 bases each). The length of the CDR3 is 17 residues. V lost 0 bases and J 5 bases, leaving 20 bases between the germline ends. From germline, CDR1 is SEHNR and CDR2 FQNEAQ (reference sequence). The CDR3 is CASSLALGEQPIDEQYF. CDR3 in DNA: TGTGCCAGCAGCTTAGCGCTGGGGGAGCAGCCCATCGACGAGCAGTACTTC. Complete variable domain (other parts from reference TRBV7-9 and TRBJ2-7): DTGVSQNPRHKITKRGQNVTFRCDPISEHNRLYWYRQTLGQGPEFLTYFQNEAQLEKSRLLSDRFSAERPKGSFSTLEIQRTEQGDSAMYLCASSLALGEQPIDEQYFGPGTRLTVT.

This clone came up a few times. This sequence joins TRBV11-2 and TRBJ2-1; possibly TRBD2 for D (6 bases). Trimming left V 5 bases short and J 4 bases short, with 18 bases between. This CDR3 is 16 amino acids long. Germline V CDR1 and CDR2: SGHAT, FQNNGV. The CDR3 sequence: CASSPRGSGIYNEQFF. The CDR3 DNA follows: TGTGCCAGCAGCCCCCGGGGTAGCGGTATTTACAATGAGCAGTTCTTC.

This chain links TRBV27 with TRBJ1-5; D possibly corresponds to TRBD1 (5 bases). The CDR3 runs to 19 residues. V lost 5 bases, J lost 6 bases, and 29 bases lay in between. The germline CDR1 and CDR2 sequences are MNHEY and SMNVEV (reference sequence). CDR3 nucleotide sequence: TGTGCCAGCAGTGTAGCGGTTATTGCAGGGACTTCATCCAGTCAGCCCCAGCATTTT. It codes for CASSVAVIAGTSSSQPQHF.

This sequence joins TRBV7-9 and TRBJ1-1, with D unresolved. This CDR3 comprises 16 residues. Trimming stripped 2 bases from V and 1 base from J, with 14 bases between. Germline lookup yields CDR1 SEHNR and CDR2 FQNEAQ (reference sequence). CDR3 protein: CASSLIRLGENTEAFF. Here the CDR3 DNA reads TGTGCCAGCAGCTTAATCCGTTTAGGTGAGAACACTGAAGCTTTCTTT. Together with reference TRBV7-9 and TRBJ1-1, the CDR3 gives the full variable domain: DTGVSQNPRHKITKRGQNVTFRCDPISEHNRLYWYRQTLGQGPEFLTYFQNEAQLEKSRLLSDRFSAERPKGSFSTLEIQRTEQGDSAMYLCASSLIRLGENTEAFFGQGTRLTVV.